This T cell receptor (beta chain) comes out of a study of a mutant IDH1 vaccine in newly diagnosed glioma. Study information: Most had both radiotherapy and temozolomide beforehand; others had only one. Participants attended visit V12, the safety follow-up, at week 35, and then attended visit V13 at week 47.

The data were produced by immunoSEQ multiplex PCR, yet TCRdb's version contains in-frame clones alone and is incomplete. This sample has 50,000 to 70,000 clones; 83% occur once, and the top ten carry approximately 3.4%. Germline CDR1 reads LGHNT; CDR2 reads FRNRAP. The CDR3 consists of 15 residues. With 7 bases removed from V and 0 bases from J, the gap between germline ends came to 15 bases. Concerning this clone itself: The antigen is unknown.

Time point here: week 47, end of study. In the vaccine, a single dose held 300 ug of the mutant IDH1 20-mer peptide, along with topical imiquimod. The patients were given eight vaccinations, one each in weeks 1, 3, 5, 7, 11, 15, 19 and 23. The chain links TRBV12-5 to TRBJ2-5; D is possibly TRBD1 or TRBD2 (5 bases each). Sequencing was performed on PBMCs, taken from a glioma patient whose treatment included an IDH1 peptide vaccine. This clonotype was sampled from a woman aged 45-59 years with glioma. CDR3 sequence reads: CASAKTGLYQETQYF. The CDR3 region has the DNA TGTGCTAGTGCCAAAACGGGGCTGTACCAAGAGACCCAGTACTTC.